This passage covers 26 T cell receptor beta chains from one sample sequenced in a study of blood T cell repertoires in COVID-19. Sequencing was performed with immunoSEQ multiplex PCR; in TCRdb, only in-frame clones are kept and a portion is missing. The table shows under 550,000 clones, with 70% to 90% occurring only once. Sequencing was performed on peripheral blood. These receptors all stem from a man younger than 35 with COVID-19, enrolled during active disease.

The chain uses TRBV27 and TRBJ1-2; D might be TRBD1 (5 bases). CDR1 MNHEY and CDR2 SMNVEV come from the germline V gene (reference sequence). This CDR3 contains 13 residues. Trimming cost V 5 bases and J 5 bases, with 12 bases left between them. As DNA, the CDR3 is TGTGCCAGCAGTCCAAGACAGCCTTATGGCTACACCTTC. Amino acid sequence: CASSPRQPYGYTF.

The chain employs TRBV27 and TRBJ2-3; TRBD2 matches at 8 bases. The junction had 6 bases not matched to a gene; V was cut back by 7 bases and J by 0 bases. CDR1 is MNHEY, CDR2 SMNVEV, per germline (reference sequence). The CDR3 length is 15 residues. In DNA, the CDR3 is TGTGCCAGCAAGTTAGCGGGGTCTAGCACAGATACGCAGTATTTT. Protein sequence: CASKLAGSSTDTQYF.

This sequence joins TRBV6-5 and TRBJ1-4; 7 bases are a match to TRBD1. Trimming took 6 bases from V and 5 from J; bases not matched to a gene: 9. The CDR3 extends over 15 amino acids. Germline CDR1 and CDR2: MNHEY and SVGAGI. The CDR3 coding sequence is TGTGCCAGCAGCAGTTTCAGGGACAGAAATGAAAAACTGTTTTTT. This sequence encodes CASSSFRDRNEKLFF.

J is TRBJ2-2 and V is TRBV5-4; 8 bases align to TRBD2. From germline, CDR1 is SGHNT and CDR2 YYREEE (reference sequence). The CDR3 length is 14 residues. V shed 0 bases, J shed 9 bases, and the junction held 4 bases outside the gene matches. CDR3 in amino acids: CASSLEGSGRELFF. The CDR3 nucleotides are TGTGCCAGCAGCTTGGAGGGTAGCGGGAGGGAGCTGTTTTTT.

CDR3 in amino acids: CASSDQAGGSSYNEQFF. In nucleotides, the CDR3 is TGCGCCAGCAGTGACCAAGCGGGAGGGTCCTCCTACAATGAGCAGTTCTTC. This chain uses TRBV10-1 with TRBJ2-1, with 10 bases lining up with TRBD2. Germline V gives CDR1 WNHNN, CDR2 SYGVQD (reference sequence). This CDR3 region has 17 residues. The J segment lost 0 bases and the V segment lost 3 bases, leaving 5 bases of the junction unmatched.

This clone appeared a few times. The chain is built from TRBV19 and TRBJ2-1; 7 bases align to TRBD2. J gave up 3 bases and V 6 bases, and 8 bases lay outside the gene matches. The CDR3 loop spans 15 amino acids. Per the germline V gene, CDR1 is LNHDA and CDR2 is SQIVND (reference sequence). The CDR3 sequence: CASSPAGVVYNEQFF. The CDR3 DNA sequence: TGTGCCAGTAGCCCGGCGGGAGTGGTCTACAATGAGCAGTTCTTC.

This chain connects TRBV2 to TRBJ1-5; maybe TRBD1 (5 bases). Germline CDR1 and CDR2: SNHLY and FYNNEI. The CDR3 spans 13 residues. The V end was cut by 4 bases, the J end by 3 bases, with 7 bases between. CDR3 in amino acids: CASSGTSNQPQHF. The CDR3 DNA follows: TGTGCCAGCAGTGGGACATCCAATCAGCCCCAGCATTTT.

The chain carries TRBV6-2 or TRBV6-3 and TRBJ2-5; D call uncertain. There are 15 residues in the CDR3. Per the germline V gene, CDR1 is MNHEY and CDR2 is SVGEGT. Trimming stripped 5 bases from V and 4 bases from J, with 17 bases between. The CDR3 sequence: CASSASNLSGETQYF. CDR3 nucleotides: TGTGCCAGCAGTGCCTCTAATCTCTCCGGAGAGACCCAGTACTTC.

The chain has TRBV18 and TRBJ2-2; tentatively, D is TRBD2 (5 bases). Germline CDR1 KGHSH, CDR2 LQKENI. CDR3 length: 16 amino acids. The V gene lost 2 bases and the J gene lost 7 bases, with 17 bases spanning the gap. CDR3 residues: CASSPADQRFYGELFF. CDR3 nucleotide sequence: TGTGCCAGCTCACCAGCAGACCAGCGGTTCTACGGGGAGCTGTTTTTT.

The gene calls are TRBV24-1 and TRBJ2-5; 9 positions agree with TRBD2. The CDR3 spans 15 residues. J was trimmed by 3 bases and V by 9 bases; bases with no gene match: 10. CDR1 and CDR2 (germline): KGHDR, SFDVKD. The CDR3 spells CATSSGRKVKETQYF. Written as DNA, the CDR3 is TGTGCCACCTCCAGCGGGAGGAAGGTAAAAGAGACCCAGTACTTC.

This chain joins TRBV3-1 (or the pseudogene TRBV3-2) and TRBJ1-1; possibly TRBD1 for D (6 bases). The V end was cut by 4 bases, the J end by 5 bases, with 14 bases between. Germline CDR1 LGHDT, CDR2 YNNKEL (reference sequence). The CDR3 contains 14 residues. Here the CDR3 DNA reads TGTGCCAGCAGCCCAAACATACAGGGAACTGAAGCTTTCTTT. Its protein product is CASSPNIQGTEAFF.

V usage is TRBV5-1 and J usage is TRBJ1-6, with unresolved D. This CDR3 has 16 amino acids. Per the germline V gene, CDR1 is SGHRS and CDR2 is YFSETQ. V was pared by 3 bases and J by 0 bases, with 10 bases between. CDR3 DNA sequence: TGCGCCAGCAGCTCCGCGGTACGCTCCTATAATTCACCCCTCCACTTT. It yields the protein CASSSAVRSYNSPLHF.

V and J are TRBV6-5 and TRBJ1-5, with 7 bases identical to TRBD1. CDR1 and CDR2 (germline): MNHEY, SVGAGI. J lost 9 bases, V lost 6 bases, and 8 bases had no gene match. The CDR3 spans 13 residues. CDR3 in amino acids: CASRATGLPPQHF. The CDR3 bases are TGTGCCAGCAGAGCGACAGGGCTACCGCCCCAGCATTTT.

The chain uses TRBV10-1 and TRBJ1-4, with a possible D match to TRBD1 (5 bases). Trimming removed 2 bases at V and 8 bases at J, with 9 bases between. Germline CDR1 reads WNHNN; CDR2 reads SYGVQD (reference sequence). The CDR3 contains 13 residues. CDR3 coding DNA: TGCGCCAGCAGTGAGGAACAGGACGAAAAACTGTTTTTT. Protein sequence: CASSEEQDEKLFF.

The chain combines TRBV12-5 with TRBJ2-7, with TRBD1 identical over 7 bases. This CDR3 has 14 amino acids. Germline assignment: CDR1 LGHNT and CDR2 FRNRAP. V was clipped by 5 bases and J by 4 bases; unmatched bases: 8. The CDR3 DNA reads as TGTGCTAGTGGTCCGTCGGGACAGCAGTACGAGCAGTACTTC. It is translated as CASGPSGQQYEQYF.

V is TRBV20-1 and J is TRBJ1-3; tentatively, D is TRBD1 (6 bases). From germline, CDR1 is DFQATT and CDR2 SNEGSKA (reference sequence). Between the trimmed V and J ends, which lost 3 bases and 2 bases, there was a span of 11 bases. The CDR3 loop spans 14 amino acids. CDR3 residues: CSASAGAPGNTIYF. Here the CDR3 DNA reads TGCAGTGCTAGTGCAGGGGCCCCTGGAAACACCATATATTTT.

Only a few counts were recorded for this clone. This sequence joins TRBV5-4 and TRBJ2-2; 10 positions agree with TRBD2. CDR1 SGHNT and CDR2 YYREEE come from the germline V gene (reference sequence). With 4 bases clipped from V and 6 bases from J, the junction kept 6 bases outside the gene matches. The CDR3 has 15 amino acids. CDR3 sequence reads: CASSEESGRAGELFF. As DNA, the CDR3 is TGTGCCAGCAGCGAAGAAAGCGGGAGGGCCGGGGAGCTGTTTTTT.

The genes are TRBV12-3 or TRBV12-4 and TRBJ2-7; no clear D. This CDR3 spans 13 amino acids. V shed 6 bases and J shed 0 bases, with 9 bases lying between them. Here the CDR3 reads CASRPDNSYEQYF. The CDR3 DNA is TGTGCCAGCAGACCTGACAACTCCTACGAGCAGTACTTC.

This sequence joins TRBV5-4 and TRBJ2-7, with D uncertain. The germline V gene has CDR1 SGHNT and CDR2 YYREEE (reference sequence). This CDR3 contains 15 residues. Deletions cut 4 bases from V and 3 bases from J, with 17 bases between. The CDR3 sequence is CASSRQELKNYEQYF. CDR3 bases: TGTGCCAGCAGCCGCCAAGAGTTAAAAAACTACGAGCAGTACTTC. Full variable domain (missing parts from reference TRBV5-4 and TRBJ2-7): ETGVTQSPTHLIKTRGQQVTLRCSSQSGHNTVSWYQQALGQGPQFIFQYYREEENGRGNFPPRFSGLQFPNYSSELNVNALELDDSALYLCASSRQELKNYEQYFGPGTRLTVT.

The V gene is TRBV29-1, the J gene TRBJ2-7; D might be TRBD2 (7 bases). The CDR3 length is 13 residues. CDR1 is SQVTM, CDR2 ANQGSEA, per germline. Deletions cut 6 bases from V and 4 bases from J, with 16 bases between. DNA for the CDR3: TGCAGCGTCGAGGGGGGGGCGCGGTACGAGCAGTACTTC. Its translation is CSVEGGARYEQYF.

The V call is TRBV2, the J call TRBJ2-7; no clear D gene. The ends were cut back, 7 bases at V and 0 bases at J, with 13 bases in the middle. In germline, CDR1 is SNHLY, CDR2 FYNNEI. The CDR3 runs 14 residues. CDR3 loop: CASTTQVGSYEQYF. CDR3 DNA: TGTGCCAGCACGACGCAGGTGGGCTCCTACGAGCAGTACTTC.

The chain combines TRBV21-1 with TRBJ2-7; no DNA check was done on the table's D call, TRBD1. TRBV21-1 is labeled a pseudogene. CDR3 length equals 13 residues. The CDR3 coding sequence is TGTGCCAGGCGGGACAGGTTCGACTACGAGCAGTACTTC. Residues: CARRDRFDYEQYF.

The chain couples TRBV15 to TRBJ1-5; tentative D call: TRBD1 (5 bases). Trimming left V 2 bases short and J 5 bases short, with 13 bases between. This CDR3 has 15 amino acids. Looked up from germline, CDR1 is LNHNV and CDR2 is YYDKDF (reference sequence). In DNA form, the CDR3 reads TGTGCCACCAGCAGAAAAGCACCAGGGTATCAGCCCCAGCATTTT. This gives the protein CATSRKAPGYQPQHF.

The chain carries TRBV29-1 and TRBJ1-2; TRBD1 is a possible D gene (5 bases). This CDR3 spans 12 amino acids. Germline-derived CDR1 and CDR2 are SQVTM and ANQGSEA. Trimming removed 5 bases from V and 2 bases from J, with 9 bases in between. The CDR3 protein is CSVLDRNYGYTF. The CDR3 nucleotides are TGCAGCGTTTTAGACAGAAACTATGGCTACACCTTC.

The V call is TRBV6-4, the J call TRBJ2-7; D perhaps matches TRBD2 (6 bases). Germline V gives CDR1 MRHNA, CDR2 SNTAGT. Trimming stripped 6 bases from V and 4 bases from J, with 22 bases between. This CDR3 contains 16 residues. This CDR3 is CASRGTYIGSKYEQYF. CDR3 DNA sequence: TGTGCCAGCAGGGGCACTTACATCGGGAGTAAGTACGAGCAGTACTTC.

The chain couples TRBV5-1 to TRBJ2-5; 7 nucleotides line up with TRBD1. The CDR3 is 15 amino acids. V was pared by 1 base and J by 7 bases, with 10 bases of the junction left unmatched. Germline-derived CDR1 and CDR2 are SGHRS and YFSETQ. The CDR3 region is CASSLNRDRASTQYF. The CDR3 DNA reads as TGCGCCAGCAGCTTGAACCGGGACAGAGCTTCGACCCAGTACTTC.